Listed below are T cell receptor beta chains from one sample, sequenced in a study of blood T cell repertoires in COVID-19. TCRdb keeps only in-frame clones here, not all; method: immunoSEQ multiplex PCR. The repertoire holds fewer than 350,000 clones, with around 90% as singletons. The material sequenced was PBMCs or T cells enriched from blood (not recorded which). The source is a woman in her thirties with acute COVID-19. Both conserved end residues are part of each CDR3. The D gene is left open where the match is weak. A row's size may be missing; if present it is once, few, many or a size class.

TGCGCCAGCAGCCATTCCTCGATCGGGCTAGCTAGCACAGATACGCAGTATTTT	CASSHSSIGLASTDTQYF	TRBV4-1	TRBJ2-3	NA	NA
TGTGCCATCAAGACAGCATTTAGCAATCAGCCCCAGCATTTT	CAIKTAFSNQPQHF	TRBV6-5	TRBJ1-5	NA	NA
TGTGCCAGCAGCTTAGATCCCCCGGGACTAGCGGGAGCCCTGGATACGCAGTATTTT	CASSLDPPGLAGALDTQYF	TRBV11-2	TRBJ2-3	NA	TRBD2
TGTGCCAGCAGTAAGAGAGAGGCCGGGTCCTACGAGCAGTACTTC	CASSKREAGSYEQYF	TRBV6-5	TRBJ2-7	NA	NA
TGTGCCAGCAGCCTAGGGACTAGCGGGTGGGAAGCGCAGTATTTT	CASSLGTSGWEAQYF	TRBV13	TRBJ2-3	NA	TRBD2
TGTGCCAGCAGTCCCACCTCAGGATATAATTCACCCCTCCACTTT	CASSPTSGYNSPLHF	TRBV2	TRBJ1-6	NA	NA
TGCAGTGCTCGAGAGGAGAGCACGCAGTATTTT	CSAREESTQYF	TRBV20-1	TRBJ2-3	NA	NA
TGTGCCATTGGGGGGCGGGGGCCCTACGAGCAGTACTTC	CAIGGRGPYEQYF	TRBV10-3	TRBJ2-7	NA	NA
TGCGCCAGCAGCCCACAGGGAGGGGAAGCTTTCTTT	CASSPQGGEAFF	TRBV5-1	TRBJ1-1	NA	NA
TGTGCCAGCAGAACTAGCGGCTCCTACGAGCAGTACTTC	CASRTSGSYEQYF	TRBV12-3/TRBV12-4	TRBJ2-7	NA	TRBD2
TGTGCCAGCAGATCCGCGGGGGTCACTGAAGCTTTCTTT	CASRSAGVTEAFF	TRBV3-1/TRBV3-2	TRBJ1-1	many	NA
TGTGCCAGCAGCCTCGGGGATTCACGCGAGCAGTACTTC	CASSLGDSREQYF	TRBV6-6	TRBJ2-7	NA	NA
TGTGCCAGCAGTCCAGGGACATTTCTGAACACCGGGGAGCTGTTTTTT	CASSPGTFLNTGELFF	TRBV28	TRBJ2-2	NA	NA
TGTGCCACCAGTGATACACACAATGAGCAGTTCTTC	CATSDTHNEQFF	TRBV24-1	TRBJ2-1	NA	NA
TGTGCCAGCAAACCGGTCCTGAGGCACTATGGCTACACCTTC	CASKPVLRHYGYTF	TRBV21-1	TRBJ1-2	NA	NA
TGTGCCAGCAGTTACGGCGGGAGGGCCTATTCAGATACGCAGTATTTT	CASSYGGRAYSDTQYF	TRBV6-2/TRBV6-3	TRBJ2-3	NA	TRBD2
TGTGCCAGCAGCTTAGGCCATACTAGCGGGGCTAGCACAGATACGCAGTATTTT	CASSLGHTSGASTDTQYF	TRBV11-2	TRBJ2-3	once	TRBD2
TGTGCCACCCAAGCGGCTAGCGGGAACTACGAGCAGTACTTC	CATQAASGNYEQYF	TRBV15	TRBJ2-7	NA	TRBD2
TGTGCCAGCAGTTTTTTCCGACTCCGCGACTTAAAGGACGAGCAGTACTTC	CASSFFRLRDLKDEQYF	TRBV28	TRBJ2-7	NA	NA
TGTGCCAGCAGTGAAGGGGATTGGTACAGGGGCCCCGGGGAGCTGTTTTTT	CASSEGDWYRGPGELFF	TRBV6-1	TRBJ2-2	NA	TRBD1
TGTGCCAGCGCCACAGATGGAGGAAAACTGTTTTTT	CASATDGGKLFF	TRBV28	TRBJ1-4	once	NA
TGTGCCAGCAGTGCACAACCGGGACTAGGTTACGATGAGCAGTTCTTC	CASSAQPGLGYDEQFF	TRBV6-1	TRBJ2-1	NA	TRBD2
TGCGCCAGCAGCCCGGGACAGGGCCCGCTCCCCAGAAACACCATATATTTT	CASSPGQGPLPRNTIYF	TRBV4-1	TRBJ1-3	NA	TRBD1